This is a list of T cell receptor beta chains from one sample in a study of immune evolution from preneoplasia to lung adenocarcinoma. Profiled with immunoSEQ multiplex PCR; TCRdb holds only in-frame clones, not every one. The sample yields 23,000 or so clones, about 80% seen once. The sequencing input was FFPE invasive lung adenocarcinoma tissue. These receptor sequences come from a person aged 60 to 70 with lung adenocarcinoma. CDR3s include the opening cysteine and the closing phenylalanine or tryptophan. D genes are given only for firm matches. Not all rows give a size; the values are once, few, many and, for expanded clones, a class.

D,J,V,size,CDR3,DNA
TRBD1,TRBJ1-2,TRBV29-1,-,CSVDKQGGGYTF,TGCAGCGTTGACAAACAGGGGGGAGGCTACACCTTC
TRBD1,TRBJ1-1,TRBV6-6,few,CASSYQGADTEAFF,TGTGCCAGCAGTTACCAGGGGGCGGACACTGAAGCTTTCTTT
-,TRBJ1-2,TRBV6-5,-,CASSSTASRGYTF,TGTGCCAGCAGTTCGACAGCCTCGCGGGGCTACACCTTC
TRBD2,TRBJ2-7,TRBV7-3,few,CASSRGLALEQYF,TGTGCCAGCAGCCGGGGACTAGCCCTCGAGCAGTACTTC
-,TRBJ2-7,TRBV28,-,CASSLAGQSYEQYF,TGTGCCAGCAGTTTAGCGGGACAGTCCTACGAGCAGTACTTC
-,TRBJ2-2,TRBV25-1,few,CASSSPGRGVGELFF,TGTGCCAGCAGTTCGCCAGGGCGTGGAGTCGGGGAGCTGTTTTTT
-,TRBJ1-2,TRBV5-1,-,CASSLTGGKRGYGYTF,TGCGCCAGCAGCTTGACGGGGGGCAAAAGGGGCTATGGCTACACCTTC
-,TRBJ1-3,TRBV28,-,CASRPVRSGNTIYF,TGTGCCAGCCGCCCTGTTAGGTCTGGAAACACCATATATTTT
-,TRBJ2-1,TRBV7-2,-,CASSLRAGLYNEQFF,TGTGCCAGCAGCTTAAGGGCGGGACTTTACAATGAGCAGTTCTTC
TRBD2,TRBJ2-3,TRBV5-1,once,CASSLREAQDTQYF,TGCGCCAGCAGCTTGCGGGAGGCTCAAGATACGCAGTATTTT
TRBD2,TRBJ2-7,TRBV11-1,-,CASSFGTSGRAREQYF,TGTGCCAGCAGCTTTGGGACTAGCGGGAGGGCCCGGGAGCAGTACTTC
-,TRBJ1-1,TRBV6-1,-,CASRPDGTVNTEAFF,TGTGCCAGCAGGCCTGACGGGACGGTGAACACTGAAGCTTTCTTT
-,TRBJ2-7,TRBV19,-,CASSIGPPPGEQYF,TGTGCCAGTAGTATAGGCCCCCCCCCGGGCGAGCAGTACTTC
TRBD2,TRBJ2-1,TRBV10-1,-,CASSRLAGVPPMINEQFF,TGCGCCAGCAGCCGGCTAGCGGGAGTACCCCCCATGATCAATGAGCAGTTCTTC
-,TRBJ2-5,TRBV7-4,-,CASQCRTTQETQYF,TGTGCCAGCCAGTGTAGGACCACGCAAGAGACCCAGTACTTC
TRBD1,TRBJ2-3,TRBV19,few,CASTEFRGQGLDTQYF,TGTGCCAGTACGGAATTTAGGGGACAGGGACTGGATACGCAGTATTTT
-,TRBJ2-3,TRBV6-1,few,CASNGNTDTQYF,TGTGCCAGCAATGGTAACACAGATACGCAGTATTTT
TRBD1,TRBJ1-4,TRBV18,once,CASSPGTGREKLFF,TGTGCCAGCTCGCCCGGGACAGGGCGTGAAAAACTGTTTTTT
-,TRBJ2-2,TRBV25-1,-,CASSRVFGELFF,TGTGCCAGCAGTCGAGTCTTCGGGGAGCTGTTTTTT
-,TRBJ1-3,TRBV6-1,-,CASSETAPHSGNTIYF,TGTGCCAGCAGTGAAACCGCACCTCACAGCGGAAACACCATATATTTT
-,TRBJ1-1,TRBV11-2,-,CASSLVPGWASNTEAFF,TGTGCCAGCAGCTTAGTCCCAGGTTGGGCTTCGAACACTGAAGCTTTCTTT
-,TRBJ1-4,TRBV18,-,CASSPQGEKLFF,TGTGCCAGCTCACCTCAAGGTGAAAAACTGTTTTTT
-,TRBJ1-5,TRBV28,-,CASRPPMGHSNQPQHF,TGTGCCAGCAGACCTCCCATGGGGCATAGCAATCAGCCCCAGCATTTT
-,TRBJ2-7,TRBV18,few,CASSTYSPVDEQYF,TGTGCCAGCTCGACATACTCGCCAGTCGACGAGCAGTACTTC
-,TRBJ2-7,TRBV4-2,-,CASSQEGQGTSYEQYF,TGTGCCAGCAGCCAAGAGGGGCAGGGGACCTCCTACGAGCAGTACTTC
TRBD1,TRBJ2-3,TRBV5-1,few,CASSFQTGWPDTQYF,TGCGCCAGCAGCTTCCAGACAGGGTGGCCAGATACGCAGTATTTT
TRBD1,TRBJ2-7,TRBV20-1,-,CSAGQGDEQYF,TGCAGTGCTGGACAGGGGGACGAGCAGTACTTC
TRBD1,TRBJ1-2,TRBV28,once,CASSLSGQGNGYTF,TGTGCCAGCAGTTTATCGGGACAGGGAAATGGCTACACCTTC
-,TRBJ2-1,TRBV5-4,-,CASSQPQDSYNEQFF,TGTGCCAGCAGCCAACCCCAAGATTCCTACAATGAGCAGTTCTTC
-,TRBJ2-6,TRBV18,-,CASSDISGANVLTF,TGTGCCAGCTCGGACATCTCTGGGGCCAACGTCCTGACTTTC
-,TRBJ2-7,TRBV5-1,-,CASSLDPTTYEQYF,TGCGCCAGCAGCTTGGACCCCACGACCTACGAGCAGTACTTC
-,TRBJ2-6,TRBV4-1,-,CASSQDLRSSGANVLTF,TGCGCCAGCAGCCAAGATTTACGGAGCTCTGGGGCCAACGTCCTGACTTTC
-,TRBJ2-3,TRBV29-1,-,CSVGRKGGQEGTDTQYF,TGCAGCGTAGGAAGGAAAGGGGGTCAAGAGGGCACAGATACGCAGTATTTT